Given below is one T cell receptor beta chain in context. Time point given: pretreatment peripheral blood. V gave up 7 bases and J gave up 14 bases, with 18 bases separating them. CDR3 length: 12 amino acids. The germline CDR1 and CDR2 sequences are LNHDA and SQIVND (reference sequence). This sample stems from a study of PD-L1 blockade in urothelial cancer. Produced via immunoSEQ multiplex PCR; TCRdb's table is partial and in-frame only. This sample has tens of thousands of clones; 70% to 90% occur once, and the top ten carry roughly 15%. The chain links TRBV19 to TRBJ2-1; D may be TRBD2 (7 bases). This receptor was obtained from a woman aged 60 to 75 with urothelial cancer. Sequenced material: PBMCs, taken around atezolizumab (anti-PD-L1) treatment. Here the CDR3 DNA reads TGTGCCAGTAAGGAGGGGGGGCGAAAAAAGTTCTTC. It specifies CASKEGGRKKFF.